The 15 T cell receptor beta chains in this list originate from one sample, sequenced in a study of T cell changes during pregnancy in multiple sclerosis. The method was immunoSEQ multiplex PCR; TCRdb's version includes in-frame clones alone and lacks a portion of them. Of about 100,000 clones listed, around 90% are singletons. Here the sequenced sample was peripheral blood, taken in the second trimester of pregnancy. The source of these receptors is a female donor with multiple sclerosis, enrolled in a pregnancy study.

A single count supports this clone. CDR3 DNA sequence: TGCGCCAGCAGCTTGACCAGGGGGCACAATGAGCAGTTCTTC. Protein: CASSLTRGHNEQFF. The V and J genes are TRBV5-1 and TRBJ2-1; 8 bases match TRBD1. Trimming removed 1 base from V and 5 bases from J; junction bases left unmatched: 2. Germline values: CDR1 SGHRS, CDR2 YFSETQ. This CDR3 region has 14 residues.

This sequence joins TRBV7-2 and TRBJ2-3; no firm D call. The V end was cut by 7 bases, the J end by 4 bases, with 12 bases between. There are 13 residues in the CDR3. CDR1 is SGHTA and CDR2 is FQGNSA in the germline V gene. The CDR3 coding sequence is TGTGCCAGCACCCTAGAGTTAGCAGATACGCAGTATTTT. Translated: CASTLELADTQYF.

The chain recombines TRBV29-1 with TRBJ2-3, with 7 nucleotides matching TRBD1. Trimming at V came to 8 bases and at J to 6 bases, leaving 11 bases not matched to a gene. Germline lookup yields CDR1 SQVTM and CDR2 ANQGSEA. CDR3 length equals 13 residues. CDR3 region: CSSSGGPTDTQYF. For the CDR3, the DNA is TGCAGCTCATCAGGGGGACCGACCGATACGCAGTATTTT.

This clone was seen a single time. J is TRBJ2-2 and V is TRBV2, with 8 bases aligning to TRBD2. Germline CDR1 is SNHLY and CDR2 is FYNNEI. Unmatched junction bases numbered 18, after V lost 6 bases and J lost 9 bases. This CDR3 region has 17 residues. CDR3 DNA: TGTGCCAGCAGCTCAACGACTAGCGCGAGGGCCTTACGGGAGCTGTTTTTT. Translated, it gives CASSSTTSARALRELFF.

The chain employs TRBV9 and TRBJ2-7; 7 nucleotides align to TRBD2. The CDR3 covers 15 residues. The germline CDR1 and CDR2 sequences are SGDLS and YYNGEE. V trimming: 3 bases; J trimming: 2 bases; junction bases outside the gene matches: 8. CDR3 DNA sequence: TGTGCCAGCAGCGACGGCGGGAGATCCCCCTACGAGCAGTACTTC. This encodes CASSDGGRSPYEQYF.

The rearrangement links TRBV9 to TRBJ1-4; D uncertain. The CDR3 sequence is 16 residues long. Germline V gene sequence: CDR1 SGDLS, CDR2 YYNGEE. V lost 0 bases to trimming and J lost 7 bases, with 16 bases between them. The CDR3 reads CASSVAGDRLVEKLFF. CDR3 bases: TGTGCCAGCAGCGTAGCTGGTGACCGACTTGTTGAAAAACTGTTTTTT.

This chain connects TRBV7-2 to TRBJ2-2; 7 bases are shared with TRBD1. CDR1 SGHTA and CDR2 FQGNSA come from the germline V gene. Germline trimming cut 5 bases from V and 2 bases from J; bases unmatched to any gene: 11. The CDR3 is 17 residues long. CDR3 DNA: TGTGCCAGCAGCGCAACCCCGGGACAGATTAACACCGGGGAGCTGTTTTTT. This gives the protein CASSATPGQINTGELFF.

This chain links TRBV9 with TRBJ1-2; D perhaps matches TRBD1 (5 bases). Germline V gene data show CDR1 as SGDLS and CDR2 as YYNGEE. V lost 3 bases, J lost 4 bases, and 13 bases lay in between. The length of the CDR3 is 14 residues. CDR3 sequence (DNA): TGTGCCAGCAGCGCAGGGCCAGGCTCCTATGGCTACACCTTC. This codes for CASSAGPGSYGYTF.

The chain has TRBV7-9 and TRBJ2-1; maybe TRBD1 (6 bases). Germline-derived CDR1 and CDR2 are SEHNR and FQNEAQ (reference sequence). The CDR3 covers 11 residues. The chain's CDR3 is CGYRDFNEQFF. Written as DNA, the CDR3 is TGTGGGTACAGGGATTTCAATGAGCAGTTCTTC. Combining the CDR3 with reference TRBV7-9 and TRBJ2-1 gives the whole variable domain DTGVSQNPRHKITKRGQNVTFRCDPISEHNRLYWYRQTLGQGPEFLTYFQNEAQLEKSRLLSDRFSAERPKGSFSTLEIQRTEQGDSAMYLCGYRDFNEQFFGPGTRLTVL.

The rearrangement uses TRBV28 and TRBJ2-3; tentative D call: TRBD2 (5 bases). Trimming left V 4 bases short and J 11 bases short, with 10 bases between. The CDR3 is 11 residues long. Germline CDR1 is MDHEN and CDR2 is SYDVKM. This CDR3 is CASSSQLVQYF. Here the CDR3 DNA reads TGTGCCAGCAGTTCTCAACTAGTGCAGTATTTT.

The chain links TRBV4-2 to TRBJ2-7, with TRBD1 matching over 7 bases. CDR3 length: 15 residues. CDR1 is LGHNA and CDR2 is YNFKEQ in the germline V gene. J lost 3 bases, V lost 5 bases, and 10 bases had no gene match. The CDR3 DNA reads as TGTGCCAGCAGCTTACAGAGGTCAGGGGGCTACGAGCAGTACTTC. Residues: CASSLQRSGGYEQYF.

As regards this clone: Distinct nucleotide sequences in the sample also encode this CDR3. The chain employs TRBV27 and TRBJ2-7; 11 nucleotides agree with TRBD1. CDR1 is MNHEY and CDR2 is SMNVEV in the germline V gene (reference sequence). Trimming at V came to 2 bases and at J to 2 bases, leaving 2 bases not matched to a gene. This CDR3 comprises 15 residues. CDR3 residues: CASSLGTGGTYEQYF. CDR3 in DNA: TGTGCCAGCAGTTTAGGGACAGGGGGGACCTACGAGCAGTACTTC.

The rearrangement joins TRBV9 to TRBJ2-1; 8 bases align to TRBD1. The junction had 3 bases not matched to a gene; V was cut back by 2 bases and J by 8 bases. In germline, CDR1 is SGDLS, CDR2 YYNGEE. The CDR3 runs to 13 residues. The CDR3 sequence: CASSVRGLDEQFF. CDR3 nucleotide sequence: TGTGCCAGCAGCGTCAGGGGGCTGGATGAGCAGTTCTTC.

The chain joins TRBV2 to TRBJ2-3; TRBD2 matches 8 bases. The CDR3 is made up of 15 amino acids. V gave up 4 bases and J gave up 1 base; unmatched junction bases: 4. The germline V gene encodes CDR1 SNHLY and CDR2 FYNNEI. CDR3 sequence (DNA): TGTGCCAGCAGTGCCAGCGGGGGACGCACAGATACGCAGTATTTT. Protein product: CASSASGGRTDTQYF.

In its sample, this clone was seen once. V usage is TRBV7-8 and J usage is TRBJ2-3, with 7 bases matching TRBD2. V trimming: 5 bases; J trimming: 3 bases; junction bases outside the gene matches: 11. This CDR3 has 16 amino acids. Germline V lookup: CDR1 SGHVS, CDR2 FQNEAQ. CDR3 protein: CASSPPLEGGTDTQYF. CDR3 sequence (DNA): TGTGCCAGCAGCCCCCCCCTAGAGGGAGGGACAGATACGCAGTATTTT.